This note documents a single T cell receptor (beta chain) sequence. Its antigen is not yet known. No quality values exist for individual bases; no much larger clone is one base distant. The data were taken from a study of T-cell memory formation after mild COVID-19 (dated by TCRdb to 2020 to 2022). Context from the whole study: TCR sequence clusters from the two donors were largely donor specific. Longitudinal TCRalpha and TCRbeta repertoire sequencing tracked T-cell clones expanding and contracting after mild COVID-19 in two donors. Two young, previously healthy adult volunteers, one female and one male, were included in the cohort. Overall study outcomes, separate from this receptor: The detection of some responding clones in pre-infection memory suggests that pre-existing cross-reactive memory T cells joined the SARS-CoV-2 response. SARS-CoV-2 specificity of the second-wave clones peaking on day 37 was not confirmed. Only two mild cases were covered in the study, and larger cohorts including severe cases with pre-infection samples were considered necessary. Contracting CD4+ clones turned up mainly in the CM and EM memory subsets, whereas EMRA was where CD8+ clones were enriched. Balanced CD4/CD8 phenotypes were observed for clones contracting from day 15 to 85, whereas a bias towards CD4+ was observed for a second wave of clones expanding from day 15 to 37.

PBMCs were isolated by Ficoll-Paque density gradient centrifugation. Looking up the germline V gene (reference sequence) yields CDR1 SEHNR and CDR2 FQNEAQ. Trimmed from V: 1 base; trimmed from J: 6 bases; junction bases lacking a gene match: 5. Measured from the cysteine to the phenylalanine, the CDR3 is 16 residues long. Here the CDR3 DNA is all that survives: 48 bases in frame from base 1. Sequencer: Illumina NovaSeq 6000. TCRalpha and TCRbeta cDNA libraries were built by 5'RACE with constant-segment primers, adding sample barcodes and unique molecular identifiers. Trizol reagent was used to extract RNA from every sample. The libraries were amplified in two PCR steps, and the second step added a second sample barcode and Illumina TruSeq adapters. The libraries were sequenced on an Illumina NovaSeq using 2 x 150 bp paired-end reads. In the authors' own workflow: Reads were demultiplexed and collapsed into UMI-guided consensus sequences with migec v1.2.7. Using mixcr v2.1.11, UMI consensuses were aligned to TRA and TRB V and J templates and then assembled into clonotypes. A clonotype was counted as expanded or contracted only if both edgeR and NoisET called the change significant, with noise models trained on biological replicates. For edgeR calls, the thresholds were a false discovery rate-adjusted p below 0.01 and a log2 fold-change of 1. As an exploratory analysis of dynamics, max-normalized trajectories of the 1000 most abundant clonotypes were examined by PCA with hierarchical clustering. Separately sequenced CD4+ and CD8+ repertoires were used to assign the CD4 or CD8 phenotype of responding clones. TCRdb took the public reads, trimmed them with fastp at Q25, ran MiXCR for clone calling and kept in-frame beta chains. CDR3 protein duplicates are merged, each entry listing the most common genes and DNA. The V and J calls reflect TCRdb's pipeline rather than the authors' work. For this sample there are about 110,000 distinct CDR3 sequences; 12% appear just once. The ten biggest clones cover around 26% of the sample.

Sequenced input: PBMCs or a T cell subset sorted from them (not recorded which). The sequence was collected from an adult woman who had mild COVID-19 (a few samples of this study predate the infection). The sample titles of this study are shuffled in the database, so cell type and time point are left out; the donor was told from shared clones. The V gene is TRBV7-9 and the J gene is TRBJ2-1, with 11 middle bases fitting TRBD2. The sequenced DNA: TGTGCCAGCAGCTTAGTAGCGGGAGGGGATGTCAATGAGCAGTTCTTC. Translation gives CASSLVAGGDVNEQFF.